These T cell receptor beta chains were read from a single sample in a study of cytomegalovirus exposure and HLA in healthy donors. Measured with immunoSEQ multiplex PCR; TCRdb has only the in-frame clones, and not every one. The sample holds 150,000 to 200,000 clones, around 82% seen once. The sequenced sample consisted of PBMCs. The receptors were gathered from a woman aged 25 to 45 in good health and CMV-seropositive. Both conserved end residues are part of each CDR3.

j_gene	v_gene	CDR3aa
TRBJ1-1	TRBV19	CASSTDPSGTEAFF
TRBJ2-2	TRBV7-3	CASTSGRDGTGELFF
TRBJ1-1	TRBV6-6	CASSYGNRGPNTEAFF
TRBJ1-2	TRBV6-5	CASSRGVPNYGYTF
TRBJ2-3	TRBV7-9	CASSFDRTDTQYF
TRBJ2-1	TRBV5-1	CASSLSTAGSYNEQFF
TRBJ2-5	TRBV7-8	CASSSLSSFGGETQYF
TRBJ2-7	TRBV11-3	CASSLATHEQYF
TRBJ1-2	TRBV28	CAAIGQLNYGYTF
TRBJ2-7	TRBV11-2	CASSPGQVLYEQYF
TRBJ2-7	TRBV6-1	CATFQPGLGGEQYF
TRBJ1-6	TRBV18	CASSPGGADNSPLHF
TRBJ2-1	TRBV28	CASSLAGAHNEQFF
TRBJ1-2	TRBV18	CASSPPGQGQYGYTF
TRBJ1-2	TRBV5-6	CASSLQGSSYGYTF
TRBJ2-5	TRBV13	CASLRGGRQETQYF
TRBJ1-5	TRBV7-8	CASSLAGGGQPQHF
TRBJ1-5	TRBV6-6	CASGLKPQHF
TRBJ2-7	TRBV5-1	CASSPTSGSYEQYF
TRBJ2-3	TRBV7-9	CSSSLDAPMKRRTDTQYF
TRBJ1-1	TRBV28	CASSPQTGTEAFF
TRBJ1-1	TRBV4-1	CASSQVPRRDRGLAFF
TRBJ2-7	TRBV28	CASSTGSSREQYF
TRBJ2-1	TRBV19	CASSMTAYNEQFF
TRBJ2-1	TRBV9	CASSVDGRAYNEQFF
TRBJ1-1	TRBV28	CASSLSGGGFRAFF